The clone carrying this TCR beta chain was seen ten or more times. The antigen is undetermined. Trimming pared 0 bases from V and 7 bases from J, leaving 7 bases between. The CDR3 length is 13 residues. Germline V gene lookup returns CDR1 SGHRS and CDR2 YFSETQ. This entry belongs to a study of T-cell reconstitution after alpha-beta-depleted transplantation in children. A library of TCRbeta sequences, prepared with unique molecular identifiers, was generated. TCRdb analysed the PCR reads with MiXCR anew, one entry per CDR3 protein. The sample comprises 670,000 or so distinct CDR3 sequences, about an eighth of which are singletons, and roughly 0.77% rests with the top ten. Findings and limits, study-wide: When one year had passed after transplant, most T-cell counts and diversity came from newly produced T cells. Some patients showed high day-60 TCRbeta diversity, which derived from surviving recipient T cells and thymic progenitors. In patients about two months after transplant, alpha-beta T cells reportedly arose from several hundred expanded graft clones.

The specimen comprised PBMCs, sampled before TCRalphabeta/CD19-depleted stem cell transplant. The TCR sequence derives from a girl aged 2 to 9 with congenital amegakaryocytic thrombocytopenia, due to receive a stem cell transplant. The J gene is TRBJ2-2, the V gene TRBV5-1; unclear D gene. The CDR3 loop is CASSLVGSGELFF. The CDR3 region has the DNA TGCGCCAGCAGCTTGGTTGGTAGCGGGGAGCTGTTTTTT.